A selection of T cell receptor beta chains follows, all from one sample in a study of technical replicates of blood from a handful of donors. Using immunoSEQ multiplex PCR, the repertoire was profiled, and TCRdb retains in-frame clones only, with some absent. The data show 75,000 to 90,000 clones, 75% to 95% seen once. The sequencing sample was made of T cells isolated from PBMCs. All receptors come from a human donor in good health. The CDR3 runs from the conserved cysteine through the conserved F or W. The D gene is left open where the match is weak. Clone size is stated in some rows and not others, as once, few, many or a class when expanded.

TRBV7-2	TRBJ1-1	-	-	CASSLGMSFGMNTEAFF	TGTGCCAGCAGCTTAGGTATGAGCTTCGGGATGAACACTGAAGCTTTCTTT
TRBV19	TRBJ2-1	-	TRBD2	CASTGTSGIFRGEQFF	TGTGCCAGTACCGGGACTAGCGGGATTTTTCGCGGTGAGCAGTTCTTC
TRBV9	TRBJ2-7	-	-	CASSVGGVYEQYF	TGTGCCAGCAGCGTAGGCGGGGTCTACGAGCAGTACTTC
TRBV5-6	TRBJ2-3	-	-	CATGTTDTDTQYF	TGTGCCACCGGGACAACCGACACAGATACGCAGTATTTT
TRBV6-6	TRBJ2-7	-	TRBD1	CASSYSDRGYEQYF	TGTGCCAGCAGTTACTCCGACAGGGGATACGAGCAGTACTTC
TRBV19	TRBJ1-6	-	TRBD1	CASSIGQGRWSSPLHF	TGTGCCAGTAGTATTGGACAGGGGAGGTGGAGTTCACCCCTCCACTTT
TRBV21-1	TRBJ1-5	few	-	CASSTWGRPFLSNQPQHF	TGTGCCAGCAGCACCTGGGGCAGACCTTTTCTTAGCAATCAGCCCCAGCATTTT
TRBV9	TRBJ2-1	-	TRBD2	CASSASGVRDEQFF	TGTGCCAGCAGCGCTAGCGGGGTCCGGGATGAGCAGTTCTTC
TRBV7-9	TRBJ2-1	-	TRBD2	CASSLTPSGGARNEQFF	TGTGCCAGCAGCCTTACCCCGAGCGGGGGGGCGCGGAATGAGCAGTTCTTC
TRBV11-2	TRBJ2-2	once	-	CASSLKWWGGGELFF	TGTGCCAGCAGCTTAAAATGGTGGGGAGGCGGGGAGCTGTTTTTT
TRBV5-1	TRBJ2-2	-	-	CASSYGQNTGELFF	TGCGCCAGCAGCTACGGACAGAACACCGGGGAGCTGTTTTTT